The source of this TCR beta chain is a study of radiation and T cells in renal cell carcinoma. Study observations and caveats: Baseline intratumoral clonotype presence is unknown without pretreatment biopsies. In blood, top tumor clones expanded by 2 weeks, shrinking by 4.

As to this clone: The antigen is undetermined.

V was clipped by 1 base and J by 3 bases, with 14 bases between them. The CDR3 contains 16 residues. The germline V gene has CDR1 SEHNR and CDR2 FQNEAQ (reference sequence). Sequencing used immunoSEQ multiplex PCR; TCRdb keeps in-frame clones, though not all of them. The table records 140,000 or so clones, nearly 90% of them present only once. Time point: baseline pretreatment blood. Sample treatment: 15 Gy SBRT to primary tumor, nephrectomy 4 weeks later. This renal cell carcinoma was of the clear cell type. The sequence was collected from a woman in her forties or fifties with renal cell carcinoma. This chain joins TRBV7-9 and TRBJ2-3; the D gene is possibly TRBD2 (6 bases). The source material was blood, sampled from a patient whose treatment included radiotherapy and nephrectomy. In nucleotides, the CDR3 is TGTGCCAGCAGCTTAGGGGGGGTCGGTGATACAGATACGCAGTATTTT. Translated: CASSLGGVGDTDTQYF.